These 23 T cell receptor beta chains originate from one sample sequenced in a study of blood T cell repertoires in COVID-19 (TCRdb year 2020). Libraries were built with the immunoSEQ multiplex PCR assay. TCRdb's version of the immuneACCESS table is confined to in-frame rearrangements and falls short of the full clone set. An unresolved V gene accounts for under half of the shortfall where checked; the remainder is of unknown origin. The sample yields 350,000 to 450,000 clones; roughly nine tenths were counted once. Of the sample, around 1.7% falls within the top ten clones. Material for sequencing was PBMCs or T cells enriched from blood (not recorded which). These receptors were obtained from a woman aged 25-40 years who had recovered from COVID-19.

The chain combines TRBV6-5 with TRBJ2-7; D perhaps matches TRBD1 (6 bases). The CDR3 spans 11 residues. Trimming took 9 bases from V and 5 from J, leaving 11 bases between them. Germline assignment: CDR1 MNHEY and CDR2 SVGAGI. The CDR3 loop is CASSRGDEQYF. The CDR3 DNA sequence: TGTGCCAGTAGCAGGGGAGACGAGCAGTACTTC.

The chain joins TRBV5-1 to TRBJ1-2, with D perhaps TRBD1 (5 bases). CDR1 and CDR2 from the germline V gene are SGHRS and YFSETQ. Trimming left V 5 bases short and J 0 bases short, with 20 bases between. This CDR3 contains 17 residues. The CDR3 nucleotides read TGCGCCAGCAGGCTTACCCCGACGGACACAGCTAACTATGGCTACACCTTC. Translating it yields CASRLTPTDTANYGYTF.

Only one count was recorded for this clone. This chain uses TRBV3-1 (or the pseudogene TRBV3-2) with TRBJ2-1; 7 bases align to TRBD2. CDR1 is LGHDT and CDR2 is YNNKEL in the germline V gene (reference sequence). The CDR3 extends over 17 amino acids. After removal of 2 bases from V and 0 bases from J, the junction contained 7 bases not matched to a gene. CDR3 in amino acids: CASSQMPAGYSYNEQFF. The CDR3 DNA reads TGTGCCAGCAGCCAAATGCCAGCGGGGTACTCCTACAATGAGCAGTTCTTC.

The rearrangement uses TRBV18 and TRBJ1-1; a possible D gene is TRBD1 (5 bases). The V gene's germline CDR1 is KGHSH and CDR2 LQKENI. The V and J ends lost 3 bases and 3 bases respectively, with 17 bases between them. This CDR3 contains 16 residues. The CDR3 DNA sequence: TGTGCCAGCTCACCTCGGCACCCTGCGGGGGACACTGAAGCTTTCTTT. It is translated as CASSPRHPAGDTEAFF.

V is TRBV25-1 and J is TRBJ1-2, with a tentative D call TRBD1 (6 bases). Deletions cut 5 bases from V and 4 bases from J, with 20 bases between. The length of the CDR3 is 16 residues. CDR1 and CDR2 from the germline V gene are MGHDK and SYGVNS. The CDR3 here is CASSHSGTGYSYGYTF. DNA for the CDR3: TGTGCCAGCAGTCATTCGGGAACAGGGTACAGCTATGGCTACACCTTC.

The V and J genes are TRBV27 and TRBJ2-7; no reliable D call. The CDR3 is made up of 13 amino acids. Germline V CDR1 and CDR2: MNHEY, SMNVEV (reference sequence). Trimming removed 3 bases from V and 2 bases from J, with 8 bases in between. The CDR3 DNA follows: TGTGCCAGCAGTTTCCGCCCTACCTACGAGCAGTACTTC. Its translation: CASSFRPTYEQYF.

This chain links TRBV11-1 with TRBJ2-2; TRBD1 aligns across 12 bases. The CDR3 length is 16 residues. Per germline, CDR1 SGHAT and CDR2 FQDESV (reference sequence). V lost 5 bases to trimming and J lost 7 bases; unmatched junction nucleotides: 8. The CDR3 DNA sequence: TGTGCCAGCAGCACCCCGGGACAGGGGGCCCTCGGGGAGCTGTTTTTT. It specifies CASSTPGQGALGELFF.

J is TRBJ1-4 and V is TRBV7-6; D might be TRBD1 (6 bases). CDR1 and CDR2 (germline): SGHVS, FNYEAQ. The CDR3 consists of 16 residues. Trimming removed 5 bases from V and 0 bases from J, with 13 bases in between. The CDR3: CASSRLQGPTNEKLFF. The CDR3 bases are TGTGCCAGCAGCCGGTTACAGGGCCCAACTAATGAAAAACTGTTTTTT. Combining the CDR3 with reference TRBV7-6 and TRBJ1-4 gives the whole variable domain GAGVSQSPRYKVTKRGQDVALRCDPISGHVSLYWYRQALGQGPEFLTYFNYEAQQDKSGLPNDRFSAERPEGSISTLTIQRTEQRDSAMYRCASSRLQGPTNEKLFFGSGTQLSVL.

J is TRBJ1-1 and V is TRBV9, with 8 bases that match TRBD1. CDR3 length equals 13 residues. V lost 3 bases to trimming and J lost 5 bases; unmatched junction nucleotides: 3. The germline V gene encodes CDR1 SGDLS and CDR2 YYNGEE. In DNA, the CDR3 is TGTGCCAGCAGCGGCGACAGGGGTACTGAAGCTTTCTTT. Translation gives CASSGDRGTEAFF.

This clone was detected only once. The rearrangement joins TRBV29-1 to TRBJ2-7; D is ambiguous. Per the germline V gene, CDR1 is SQVTM and CDR2 is ANQGSEA. V lost 4 bases and J lost 9, with 10 bases in between. This CDR3 contains 10 residues. This CDR3 is CSVVQTVQYF. In DNA, the CDR3 is TGCAGCGTTGTCCAAACGGTGCAGTACTTC.

V usage is TRBV19 and J usage is TRBJ1-1, with 8 bases aligning to TRBD1. The germline gives CDR1 LNHDA, CDR2 SQIVND (reference sequence). V was clipped by 4 bases and J by 8 bases; unmatched bases: 6. The CDR3 covers 13 residues. The CDR3 sequence: CASSRTGNPEAFF. CDR3 in DNA: TGTGCCAGTAGTAGGACAGGGAATCCAGAAGCTTTCTTT.

The V and J genes are TRBV5-4 and TRBJ1-2; the match to TRBD1 covers 9 bases. The germline CDR1 and CDR2 sequences are SGHNT and YYREEE (reference sequence). CDR3 length: 14 amino acids. Trimming took 2 bases from V and 7 from J; bases not matched to a gene: 6. The CDR3 bases are TGTGCCAGCAGCTTACCACAGGGGGCGTCTGGCTACACCTTC. It yields the protein CASSLPQGASGYTF.

The gene calls are TRBV12-3 or TRBV12-4 and TRBJ1-4; 7 bases agree with TRBD1. J lost 10 bases, V lost 3 bases, and 2 bases had no gene match. The CDR3 extends over 12 amino acids. The DNA of the CDR3 is TGTGCCAGCAGTTTCGAGGGGGCAAAACTGTTTTTT. It translates to CASSFEGAKLFF.

This chain uses TRBV7-2 with TRBJ2-7; D gene unclear. Looked up from germline, CDR1 is SGHTA and CDR2 is FQGNSA. The CDR3 loop spans 13 amino acids. With 0 bases removed from V and 6 bases from J, the gap between germline ends came to 9 bases. The CDR3 loop is CASSLAEMLEQYF. CDR3 sequence (DNA): TGTGCCAGCAGCTTAGCGGAGATGCTCGAGCAGTACTTC.

The chain combines TRBV27 with TRBJ1-4; possible D gene TRBD1, 6 bases. CDR1 is MNHEY, CDR2 SMNVEV, per germline (reference sequence). Trimming removed 4 bases from V and 5 bases from J, with 14 bases in between. The CDR3 loop spans 15 amino acids. The DNA for the CDR3 is TGTGCCAGCAGTTCGGACAGCCTTGGGAATGAAAAACTGTTTTTT. Its translation is CASSSDSLGNEKLFF.

The chain couples TRBV10-2 to TRBJ1-6; TRBD1 matches 7 bases. Per germline, CDR1 WSHSY and CDR2 SAAADI. CDR3 length: 13 amino acids. V was pared by 7 bases and J by 5 bases, with 2 bases of the junction left unmatched. CDR3 region: CASKGQHNSPLHF. The CDR3 nucleotides read TGCGCCAGCAAGGGACAGCATAATTCACCCCTCCACTTT.

This chain uses TRBV5-5 with TRBJ1-3; weak D call: TRBD1 (5 bases). This CDR3 spans 14 amino acids. V dropped 0 bases and J dropped 6 bases, with 10 bases sitting between them. Germline loops: CDR1 SGHKS, CDR2 YYEKEE (reference sequence). CDR3 coding DNA: TGTGCCAGCAGCTTGGCTCCCAGGGAAAACACCATATATTTT. It translates to CASSLAPRENTIYF.

CDR3 loop: CASSPRAQHGYTF. The CDR3 nucleotides are TGTGCCAGTTCCCCCAGGGCTCAACATGGCTACACCTTC. The rearrangement links TRBV19 to TRBJ1-2; perhaps TRBD1 as D (5 bases). Trimming took off 8 bases at V and 6 bases at J, with 16 bases between the two ends. Per germline, CDR1 LNHDA and CDR2 SQIVND (reference sequence). The CDR3 sequence is 13 residues long.

The V call is TRBV10-3, the J call TRBJ2-5; 9 bases agree with TRBD1. Germline trimming cut 8 bases from V and 2 bases from J; bases unmatched to any gene: 3. The CDR3 covers 13 residues. CDR1 is ENHRY and CDR2 is SYGVKD in the germline V gene. The CDR3 DNA reads TGTGCCATCGGAGACAGGGGGCAAGAGACCCAGTACTTC. Translation gives CAIGDRGQETQYF.

V is TRBV7-3 and J is TRBJ2-1; 11 positions match TRBD1. The V gene's germline CDR1 is SGHTA and CDR2 FQGTGA. This CDR3 has 16 amino acids. J gave up 6 bases and V 3 bases, and 7 bases lay outside the gene matches. The CDR3 DNA is TGTGCCAGCAGCTTGACACGGGACAGGGGGGCCAATGAGCAGTTCTTC. Its protein product is CASSLTRDRGANEQFF.

The J gene is TRBJ2-5, the V gene TRBV4-1; 10 bases are shared with TRBD1. The CDR3 is made up of 16 amino acids. The germline V gene has CDR1 MGHRA and CDR2 YSYEKL. V was pared by 2 bases and J by 5 bases, with 8 bases of the junction left unmatched. CDR3 in DNA: TGCGCCAGCAGCCAACATCAGACAGGGGGCGGGGAGACCCAGTACTTC. This encodes CASSQHQTGGGETQYF.

In its sample, this clone was seen once. The chain uses TRBV4-1 and TRBJ2-7; D might be TRBD1 (6 bases). Germline values: CDR1 MGHRA, CDR2 YSYEKL. The CDR3 has 15 amino acids. V lost 3 bases and J 5 bases, leaving 17 bases between the germline ends. In nucleotides, the CDR3 is TGCGCCAGCAGCCATTCTCAGGGGTTGTTAAACGAGCAGTACTTC. It translates to CASSHSQGLLNEQYF.

The chain employs TRBV6-5 and TRBJ2-7; D remains unclear. This CDR3 spans 12 amino acids. Per the germline V gene, CDR1 is MNHEY and CDR2 is SVGAGI. Trimming removed 5 bases from V and 0 bases from J, with 5 bases in between. CDR3 loop: CASSRNSYEQYF. The CDR3 bases are TGTGCCAGCAGTCGTAACTCCTACGAGCAGTACTTC.